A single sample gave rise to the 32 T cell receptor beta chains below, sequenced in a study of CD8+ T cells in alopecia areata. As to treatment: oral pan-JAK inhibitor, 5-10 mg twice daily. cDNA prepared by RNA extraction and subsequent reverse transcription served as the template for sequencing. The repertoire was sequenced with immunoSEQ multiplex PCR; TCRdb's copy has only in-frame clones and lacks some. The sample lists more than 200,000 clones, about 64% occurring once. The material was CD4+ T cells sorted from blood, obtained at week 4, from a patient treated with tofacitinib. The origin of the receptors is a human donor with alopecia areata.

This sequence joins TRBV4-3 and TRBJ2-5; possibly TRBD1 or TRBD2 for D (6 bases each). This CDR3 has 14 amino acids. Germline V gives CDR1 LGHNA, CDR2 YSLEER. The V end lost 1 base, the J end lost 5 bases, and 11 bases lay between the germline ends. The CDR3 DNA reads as TGCGCCAGCAGCCAAGGGGGGGCCGGGGAGACCCAGTACTTC. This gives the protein CASSQGGAGETQYF.

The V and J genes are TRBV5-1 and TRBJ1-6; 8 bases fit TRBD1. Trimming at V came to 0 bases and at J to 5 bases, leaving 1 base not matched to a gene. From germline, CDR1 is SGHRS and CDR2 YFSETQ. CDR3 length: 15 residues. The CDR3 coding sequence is TGCGCCAGCAGCTTGGGACAGGGGAATAATTCACCCCTCCACTTT. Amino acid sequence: CASSLGQGNNSPLHF.

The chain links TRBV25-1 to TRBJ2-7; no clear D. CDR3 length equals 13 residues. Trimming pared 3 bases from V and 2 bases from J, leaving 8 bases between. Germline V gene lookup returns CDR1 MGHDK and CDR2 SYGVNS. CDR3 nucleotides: TGTGCCAGCAGTGAGACGGGTACCTACGAGCAGTACTTC. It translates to CASSETGTYEQYF.

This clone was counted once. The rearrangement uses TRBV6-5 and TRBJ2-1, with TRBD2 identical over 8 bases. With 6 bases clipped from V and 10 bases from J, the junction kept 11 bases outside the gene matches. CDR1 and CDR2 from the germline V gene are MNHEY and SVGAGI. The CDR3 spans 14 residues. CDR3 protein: CASSPSTSGWEQFF. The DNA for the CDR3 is TGTGCCAGCAGCCCGTCCACTAGCGGATGGGAGCAGTTCTTC.

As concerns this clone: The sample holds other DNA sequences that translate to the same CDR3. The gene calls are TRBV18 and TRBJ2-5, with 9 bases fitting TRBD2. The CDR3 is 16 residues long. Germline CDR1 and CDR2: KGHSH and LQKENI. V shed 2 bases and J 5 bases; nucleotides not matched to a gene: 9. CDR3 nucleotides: TGTGCCAGCTCACCAAGCGCGGGGGGGCTTTCGGAGACCCAGTACTTC. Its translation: CASSPSAGGLSETQYF.

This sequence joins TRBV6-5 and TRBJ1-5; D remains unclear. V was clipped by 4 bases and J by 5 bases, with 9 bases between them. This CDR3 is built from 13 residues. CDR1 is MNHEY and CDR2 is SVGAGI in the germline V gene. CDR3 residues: CASSWGNDQPQHF. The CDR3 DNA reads TGTGCCAGCAGTTGGGGTAACGATCAGCCCCAGCATTTT.

The CDR3 loop is CASSYRDRGAGELFF. The CDR3 region has the DNA TGTGCCAGCAGCTACCGGGACAGGGGGGCCGGGGAGCTGTTTTTT. The chain uses TRBV7-8 and TRBJ2-2; TRBD1 aligns across 11 bases. J was trimmed by 6 bases and V by 4 bases; bases with no gene match: 4. The CDR3 covers 15 residues. From germline, CDR1 is SGHVS and CDR2 FQNEAQ.

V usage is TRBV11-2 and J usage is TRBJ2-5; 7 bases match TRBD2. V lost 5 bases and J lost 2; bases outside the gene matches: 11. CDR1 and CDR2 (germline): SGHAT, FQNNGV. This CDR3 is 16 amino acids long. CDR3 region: CASSPGGRGGQETQYF. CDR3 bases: TGTGCCAGCAGCCCCGGTGGGCGCGGGGGACAAGAGACCCAGTACTTC.

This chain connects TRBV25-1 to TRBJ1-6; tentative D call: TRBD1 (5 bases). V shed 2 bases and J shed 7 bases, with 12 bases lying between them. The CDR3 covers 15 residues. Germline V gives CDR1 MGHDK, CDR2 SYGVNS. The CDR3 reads CASSEAGTSNSPLHF. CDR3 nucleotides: TGTGCCAGCAGTGAAGCCGGGACCTCGAATTCACCCCTCCACTTT.

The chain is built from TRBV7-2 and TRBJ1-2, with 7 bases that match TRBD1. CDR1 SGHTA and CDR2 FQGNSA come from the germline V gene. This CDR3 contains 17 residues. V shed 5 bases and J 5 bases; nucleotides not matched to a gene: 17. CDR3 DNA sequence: TGTGCCAGCAGCCCGCCGCAGGGGGGACTTGGAGGTTATGGCTACACCTTC. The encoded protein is CASSPPQGGLGGYGYTF.

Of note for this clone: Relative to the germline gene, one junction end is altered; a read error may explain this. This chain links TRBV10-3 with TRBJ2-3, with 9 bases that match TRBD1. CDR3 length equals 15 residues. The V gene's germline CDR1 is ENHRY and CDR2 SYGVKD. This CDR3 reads CAISERDRASDTQYF. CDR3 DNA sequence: TGCGCCATCAGTGAGAGGGACAGGGCGTCGGATACGCAGTATTTT.

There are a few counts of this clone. Here the CDR3 DNA reads TGTGCCAGCAGCCGGGGGGACGGTAACTATGGCTACACCTTC. This translates into CASSRGDGNYGYTF. This chain joins TRBV6-6 and TRBJ1-2, with D perhaps TRBD1 (5 bases). The CDR3 sequence is 14 residues long. CDR1 and CDR2 (germline): MNHNY, SVGAGI (reference sequence). The V end was cut by 6 bases, the J end by 1 base, with 12 bases between.

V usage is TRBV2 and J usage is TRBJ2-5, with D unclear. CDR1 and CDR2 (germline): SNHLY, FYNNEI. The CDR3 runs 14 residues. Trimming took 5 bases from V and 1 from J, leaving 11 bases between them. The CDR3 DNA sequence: TGTGCCAGCAGTTTTCAGACGACCCAAGAGACCCAGTACTTC. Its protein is CASSFQTTQETQYF.

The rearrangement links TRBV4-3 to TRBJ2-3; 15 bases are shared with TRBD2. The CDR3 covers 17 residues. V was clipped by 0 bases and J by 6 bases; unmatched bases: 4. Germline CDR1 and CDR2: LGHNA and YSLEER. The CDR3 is CASSQDGTSGGMDTQYF. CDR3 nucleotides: TGCGCCAGCAGCCAAGATGGGACTAGCGGGGGGATGGATACGCAGTATTTT.

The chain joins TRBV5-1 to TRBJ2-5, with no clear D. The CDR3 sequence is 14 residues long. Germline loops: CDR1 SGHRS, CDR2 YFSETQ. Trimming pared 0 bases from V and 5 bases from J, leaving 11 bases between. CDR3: CASSLDPPSETQYF. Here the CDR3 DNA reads TGCGCCAGCAGCTTGGACCCCCCGAGCGAGACCCAGTACTTC.

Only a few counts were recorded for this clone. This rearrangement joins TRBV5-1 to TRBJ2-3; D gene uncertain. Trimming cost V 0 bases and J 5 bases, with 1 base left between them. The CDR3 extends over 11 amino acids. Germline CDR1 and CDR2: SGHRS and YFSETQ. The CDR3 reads CASSLEDTQYF. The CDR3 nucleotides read TGCGCCAGCAGCTTGGAAGATACGCAGTATTTT.

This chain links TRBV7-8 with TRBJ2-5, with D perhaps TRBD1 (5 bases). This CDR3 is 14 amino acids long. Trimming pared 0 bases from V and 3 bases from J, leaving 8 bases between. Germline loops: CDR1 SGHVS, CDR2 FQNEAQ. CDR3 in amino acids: CASSLADRKETQYF. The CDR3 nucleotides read TGTGCCAGCAGCTTAGCCGACAGAAAAGAGACCCAGTACTTC.

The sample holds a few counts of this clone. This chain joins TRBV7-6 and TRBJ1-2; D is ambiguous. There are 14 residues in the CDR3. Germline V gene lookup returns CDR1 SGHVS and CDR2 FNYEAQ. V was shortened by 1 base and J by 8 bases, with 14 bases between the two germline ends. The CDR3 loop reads CASSLGSAGGGYTF. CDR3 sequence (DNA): TGTGCCAGCAGCTTAGGTTCGGCGGGCGGGGGCTACACCTTC.

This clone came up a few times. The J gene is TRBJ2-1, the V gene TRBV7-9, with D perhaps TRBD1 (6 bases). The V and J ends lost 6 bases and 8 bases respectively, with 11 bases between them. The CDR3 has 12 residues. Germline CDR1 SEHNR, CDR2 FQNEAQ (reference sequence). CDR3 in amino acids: CASSTQGHEQFF. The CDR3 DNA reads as TGTGCCAGCAGTACACAGGGTCATGAGCAGTTCTTC.

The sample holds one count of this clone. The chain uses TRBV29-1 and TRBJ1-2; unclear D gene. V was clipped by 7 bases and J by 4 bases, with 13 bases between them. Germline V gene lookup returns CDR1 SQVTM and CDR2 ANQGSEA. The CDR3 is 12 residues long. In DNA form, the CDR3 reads TGCAGCGCCCCGCTCGGCGTCTATGGCTACACCTTC. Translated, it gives CSAPLGVYGYTF.

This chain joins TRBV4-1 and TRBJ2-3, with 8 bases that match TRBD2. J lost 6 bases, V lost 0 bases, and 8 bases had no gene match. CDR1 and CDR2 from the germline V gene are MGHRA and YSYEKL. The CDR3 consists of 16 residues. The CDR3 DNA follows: TGCGCCAGCAGCCAAGAAAGTAGCGGGGTCTGGGATACGCAGTATTTT. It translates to CASSQESSGVWDTQYF.

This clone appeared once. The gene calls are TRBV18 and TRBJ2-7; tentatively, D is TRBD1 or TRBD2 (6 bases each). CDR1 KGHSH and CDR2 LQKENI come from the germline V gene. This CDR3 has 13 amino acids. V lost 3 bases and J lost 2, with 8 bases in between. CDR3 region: CASSPGGPYEQYF. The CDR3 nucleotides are TGTGCCAGCTCACCGGGGGGCCCCTACGAGCAGTACTTC.

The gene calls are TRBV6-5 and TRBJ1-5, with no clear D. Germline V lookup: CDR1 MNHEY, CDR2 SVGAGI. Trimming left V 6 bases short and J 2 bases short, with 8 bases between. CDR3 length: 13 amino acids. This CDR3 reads CASSQRGNQPQHF. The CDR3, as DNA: TGTGCCAGCAGCCAGCGGGGCAATCAGCCCCAGCATTTT.

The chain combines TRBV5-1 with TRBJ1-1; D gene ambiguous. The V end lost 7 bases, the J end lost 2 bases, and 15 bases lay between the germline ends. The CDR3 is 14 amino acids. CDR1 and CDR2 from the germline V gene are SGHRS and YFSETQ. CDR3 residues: CASRPIAINTEAFF. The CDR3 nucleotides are TGCGCCAGCCGTCCGATTGCAATCAACACTGAAGCTTTCTTT.

CDR3 sequence (DNA): TGTGCCAGCAGCTTCCGAATGGCGGCTCAAGAGACCCAGTACTTC. As protein: CASSFRMAAQETQYF. The chain is built from TRBV9 and TRBJ2-5; unclear D gene. Germline loops: CDR1 SGDLS, CDR2 YYNGEE. Trimming stripped 4 bases from V and 2 bases from J, with 15 bases between. This CDR3 comprises 15 residues.

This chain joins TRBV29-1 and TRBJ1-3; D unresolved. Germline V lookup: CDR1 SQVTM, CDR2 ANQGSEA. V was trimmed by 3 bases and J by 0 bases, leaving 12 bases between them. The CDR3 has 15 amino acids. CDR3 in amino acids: CSVERRESSGNTIYF. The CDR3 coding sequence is TGCAGCGTTGAGCGGCGGGAATCCTCTGGAAACACCATATATTTT.

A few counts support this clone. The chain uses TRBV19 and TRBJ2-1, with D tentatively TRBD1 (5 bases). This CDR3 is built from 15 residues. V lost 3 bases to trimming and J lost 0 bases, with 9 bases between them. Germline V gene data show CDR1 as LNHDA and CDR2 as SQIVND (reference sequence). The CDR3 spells CASSMGLLSYNEQFF. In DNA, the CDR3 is TGTGCCAGTAGTATGGGGCTCCTCTCCTACAATGAGCAGTTCTTC.

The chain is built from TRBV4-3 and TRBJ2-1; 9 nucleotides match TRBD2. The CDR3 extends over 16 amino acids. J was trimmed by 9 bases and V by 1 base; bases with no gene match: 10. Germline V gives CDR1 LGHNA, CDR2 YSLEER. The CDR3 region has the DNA TGCGCCAGCAGCCAAGGGGGCGGGGGGGCCGGTGGTGAGCAGTTCTTC. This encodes CASSQGGGGAGGEQFF.

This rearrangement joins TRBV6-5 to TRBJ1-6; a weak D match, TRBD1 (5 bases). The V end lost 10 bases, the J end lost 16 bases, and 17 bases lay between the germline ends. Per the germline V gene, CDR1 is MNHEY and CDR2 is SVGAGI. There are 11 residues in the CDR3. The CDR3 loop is CATVYTGRLHF. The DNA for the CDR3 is TGTGCCACCGTTTACACAGGCAGACTCCACTTT.

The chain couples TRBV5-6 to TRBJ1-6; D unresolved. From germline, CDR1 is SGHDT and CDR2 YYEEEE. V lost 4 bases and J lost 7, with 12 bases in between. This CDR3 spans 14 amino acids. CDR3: CASSPPFGNSPLHF. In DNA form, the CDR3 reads TGTGCCAGCAGCCCGCCTTTCGGCAATTCACCCCTCCACTTT. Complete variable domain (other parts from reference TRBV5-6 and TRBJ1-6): DAGVTQSPTHLIKTRGQQVTLRCSPKSGHDTVSWYQQALGQGPQFIFQYYEEEERQRGNFPDRFSGHQFPNYSSELNVNALLLGDSALYLCASSPPFGNSPLHFGNGTRLTVT.

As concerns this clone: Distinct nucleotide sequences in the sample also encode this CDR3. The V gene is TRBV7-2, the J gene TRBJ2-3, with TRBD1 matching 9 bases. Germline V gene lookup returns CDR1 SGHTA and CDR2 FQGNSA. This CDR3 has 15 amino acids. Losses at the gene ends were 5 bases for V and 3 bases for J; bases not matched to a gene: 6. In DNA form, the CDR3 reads TGTGCCAGCAGCCTAAGACAGGGGGGGACAGATACGCAGTATTTT. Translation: CASSLRQGGTDTQYF.

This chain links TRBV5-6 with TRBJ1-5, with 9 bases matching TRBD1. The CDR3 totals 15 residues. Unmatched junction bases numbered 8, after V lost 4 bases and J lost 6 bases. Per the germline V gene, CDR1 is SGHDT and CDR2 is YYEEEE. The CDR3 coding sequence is TGTGCCAGCAGCCAACAGGGGGCGCGAATTCAGCCCCAGCATTTT. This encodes CASSQQGARIQPQHF.